The 8 T cell receptor beta chains listed next were all sequenced from one sample in a study of identical twins. One entry per CDR3 protein results from TCRdb running MiXCR on the 5' RACE reads. Among approximately 1.8 million distinct CDR3 sequences listed, less than 35% were seen once. The sample comprised cord blood. All receptors derive from a newborn girl in good health.

The chain carries TRBV19 and TRBJ2-7; D is possibly TRBD1 (5 bases). V lost 0 bases and J 3 bases, leaving 6 bases between the germline ends. The germline V gene has CDR1 LNHDA and CDR2 SQIVND (reference sequence). The CDR3 totals 13 residues. The CDR3 reads CASSIDRGYEQYF. The CDR3 coding sequence is TGTGCCAGTAGTATAGATAGGGGCTACGAGCAGTACTTC.

This clonotype was observed a handful of times. The genes are TRBV12-3 or TRBV12-4 and TRBJ2-7; TRBD2 aligns across 8 bases. CDR3 length: 15 amino acids. The V and J ends lost 0 bases and 9 bases, in that order; junction bases with no gene match: 10. CDR3 residues: CASSLAGSAGLVQYF. DNA of the CDR3: TGTGCCAGCAGTTTAGCGGGCTCAGCGGGACTAGTGCAGTACTTC.

In its sample, this clonotype was seen a few times. This chain joins TRBV30 and TRBJ1-6; TRBD1 aligns across 8 bases. This CDR3 spans 12 amino acids. CDR1 GTSNPN and CDR2 SVGIG come from the germline V gene (reference sequence). V gave up 6 bases and J gave up 7 bases; unmatched junction bases: 2. CDR3 DNA: TGTGCCTGTGACAGGGGCAATTCACCCCTCCACTTT. Translated, it gives CACDRGNSPLHF.

The chain couples TRBV5-1 to TRBJ2-2; D gene ambiguous. The CDR3 contains 13 residues. Deletions cut 3 bases from V and 5 bases from J, with 8 bases between. The germline CDR1 and CDR2 sequences are SGHRS and YFSETQ. The CDR3 here is CASSWLETGELFF. CDR3 bases: TGCGCCAGCAGCTGGCTGGAGACCGGGGAGCTGTTTTTT.

The CDR3 coding sequence is TGCAGTGCTAGAGCCCTAGGACAGGGGCCCTCCTACGAGCAGTACTTC. It translates to CSARALGQGPSYEQYF. The rearrangement uses TRBV20-1 and TRBJ2-7, with TRBD1 matching over 9 bases. With 1 base clipped from V and 0 bases from J, the junction kept 7 bases outside the gene matches. This CDR3 region has 16 residues. CDR1 is DFQATT and CDR2 is SNEGSKA in the germline V gene (reference sequence).

In its sample, this clonotype was seen a few times. V and J are TRBV20-1 and TRBJ2-7; TRBD2 might be the D (6 bases). CDR3 length: 14 residues. Trimming removed 6 bases at V and 0 bases at J, with 15 bases between. CDR1 DFQATT and CDR2 SNEGSKA come from the germline V gene (reference sequence). The DNA for the CDR3 is TGCAGTGCACAAAGACGGGGGAGCTCCTACGAGCAGTACTTC. Amino acids: CSAQRRGSSYEQYF.

This clonotype was seen at least ten times. J is TRBJ2-7 and V is TRBV29-1, with 7 bases aligning to TRBD1. The trim removed 0 bases at V and 6 bases at J, leaving 8 bases unmatched. CDR1 and CDR2 (germline): SQVTM, ANQGSEA. This CDR3 comprises 14 residues. The CDR3 is CSVEENRGRSEQYF. CDR3 nucleotides: TGCAGCGTTGAAGAGAACAGGGGAAGGTCCGAGCAGTACTTC.

The V and J genes are TRBV12-3 or TRBV12-4 and TRBJ1-3, with 8 positions matching TRBD1. Trimming cost V 5 bases and J 4 bases; bases outside gene matches: 13. The CDR3 loop spans 17 amino acids. The CDR3 loop is CASSRNRRTGFGNTIYF. The DNA of the CDR3 is TGTGCCAGCAGTCGAAACCGTAGGACAGGGTTCGGAAACACCATATATTTT.